This passage covers 13 T cell receptor beta chains from one sample sequenced in a study of post-analysis software for immune sequencing data. No antigen has been identified for these receptors. TCR beta cDNA libraries had unique molecular identifiers. TCRdb re-called the PCR reads through MiXCR, storing one row per CDR3 protein. The table shows fewer than 850,000 distinct CDR3 sequences, with under 60% occurring only once. Notes on the study in general: Roughly five TRBV segments were significantly more frequent in patients than in controls. TRBV5-6, TRBV5-1 and TRBV20-1 were among these segments.

The sequencing sample was made of blood. These receptors originate from a girl aged 5 to 17 with multiple sclerosis.

A few counts support this clonotype. The chain is built from TRBV20-1 and TRBJ2-7; 7 positions match TRBD2. Germline lookup yields CDR1 DFQATT and CDR2 SNEGSKA (reference sequence). This CDR3 has 16 residues. The V segment lost 1 base and the J segment 0 bases; nucleotides outside the gene matches: 9. The CDR3 loop reads CSARGGRRERSYEQYF. The CDR3 DNA is TGCAGTGCTAGAGGTGGGAGGCGGGAGCGCTCCTACGAGCAGTACTTC.

The rearrangement links TRBV12-3 or TRBV12-4 to TRBJ2-1; D is perhaps TRBD2 (7 bases). Trimming cost V 10 bases and J 10 bases, with 20 bases left between them. This CDR3 contains 13 residues. The CDR3 region is CAIRRGGTGEQFF. CDR3 bases: TGTGCCATCAGGAGGGGGGGAACCGGCGAGCAGTTCTTC.

The J gene is TRBJ2-1, the V gene TRBV12-3 or TRBV12-4, with TRBD1 as a possible D gene (6 bases). Trimming took 4 bases from V and 4 from J, leaving 8 bases between them. The CDR3 totals 13 residues. The CDR3 bases are TGTGCCAGCAGTTCGGACAGTTACAATGAGCAGTTCTTC. It encodes CASSSDSYNEQFF.

The chain recombines TRBV7-2 with TRBJ1-1; 7 bases map to TRBD1. The CDR3 covers 17 residues. The V gene's germline CDR1 is SGHTA and CDR2 FQGNSA. V lost 5 bases to trimming and J lost 1 base; unmatched junction nucleotides: 13. The CDR3 coding sequence is TGTGCCAGCAGCCCCGCGATCAGGTGGGACAGGAACACTGAAGCTTTCTTT. Protein product: CASSPAIRWDRNTEAFF.

This chain joins TRBV29-1 and TRBJ2-1; 9 bases align to TRBD2. The J call is uncertain, as TRBJ2-7 better fits the DNA end. In germline, CDR1 is SQVTM, CDR2 ANQGSEA. This CDR3 contains 14 residues. CDR3 coding DNA: TGCAGCGTTTCTCCTAGCGGGATTTACAATGAGCAGTACTTC. The encoded protein is CSVSPSGIYNEQYF.

This clonotype appeared many times. V and J are TRBV11-2 and TRBJ1-4; maybe TRBD1 (5 bases). Germline V gives CDR1 SGHAT, CDR2 FQNNGV. Trimming left V 4 bases short and J 8 bases short, with 8 bases between. This CDR3 has 12 amino acids. The CDR3 loop is CASSSWGEKLFF. The CDR3 nucleotides are TGTGCCAGCAGCTCGTGGGGGGAAAAACTGTTTTTT.

DNA for the CDR3: TGTGCCAGCAGTTTTAACAGGGTCCGGGAGACCCAGTACTTC. Its protein product is CASSFNRVRETQYF. The rearrangement links TRBV12-3 or TRBV12-4 to TRBJ2-5; D might be TRBD1 (6 bases). The CDR3 is made up of 14 amino acids. Trimming removed 3 bases at V and 5 bases at J, with 13 bases between.

This clonotype is a singleton in its sample. The rearrangement links TRBV6-6 to TRBJ1-6; weak D call: TRBD1 (5 bases). The CDR3 contains 15 residues. V was cut by 2 bases and J by 5 bases, with 10 bases left in between. The germline gives CDR1 MNHNY, CDR2 SVGAGI (reference sequence). CDR3: CASSYTWDDNSPLHF. CDR3 coding DNA: TGTGCCAGCAGTTACACCTGGGACGATAATTCACCCCTCCACTTT.

V and J are TRBV3-1 and TRBJ2-7; possibly TRBD1 for D (6 bases). The V gene's germline CDR1 is LGHDT and CDR2 YNNKEL (reference sequence). V lost 0 bases, J lost 3 bases, and 12 bases lay in between. This CDR3 contains 15 residues. The DNA for the CDR3 is TGTGCCAGCAGCCAAGACCGGGACACGGGCTACGAGCAGTACTTC. It yields the protein CASSQDRDTGYEQYF.

The genes are TRBV7-9 and TRBJ2-1; D is possibly TRBD2 (6 bases). Germline CDR1 and CDR2: SEHNR and FQNEAQ (reference sequence). This CDR3 is 13 amino acids long. V dropped 0 bases and J dropped 9 bases, with 9 bases sitting between them. CDR3 in DNA: TGTGCCAGCAGCTTAGCGGGACTGAGTGAGCAGTTCTTC. This gives the protein CASSLAGLSEQFF.

This clonotype came up a few times. The J gene is TRBJ1-5, the V gene TRBV6-5, with unresolved D. V lost 0 bases, J lost 4 bases, and 16 bases lay in between. The V gene's germline CDR1 is MNHEY and CDR2 SVGAGI. The CDR3 totals 17 residues. Written as DNA, the CDR3 is TGTGCCAGCAGTTACTCGGTGGGAGGGAGTGTGAATCAGCCCCAGCATTTT. Residues: CASSYSVGGSVNQPQHF.

The gene calls are TRBV29-1 and TRBJ2-7; 8 bases match TRBD1. This CDR3 contains 14 residues. V was clipped by 2 bases and J by 1 base; unmatched bases: 4. The germline CDR1 and CDR2 sequences are SQVTM and ANQGSEA. CDR3 nucleotides: TGCAGCGTTGAAACGGGACAGGAATCCTACGAGCAGTACTTC. Protein: CSVETGQESYEQYF.

This clonotype was seen only a few times. The chain has TRBV4-1 and TRBJ1-1, with TRBD1 matching over 11 bases. The CDR3 extends over 17 amino acids. V shed 1 base and J 4 bases; nucleotides not matched to a gene: 8. Germline CDR1 is MGHRA and CDR2 is YSYEKL. CDR3: CASSQAWTGGRTTEAFF. The CDR3 nucleotides read TGCGCCAGCAGCCAAGCTTGGACAGGGGGCCGGACCACTGAAGCTTTCTTT.